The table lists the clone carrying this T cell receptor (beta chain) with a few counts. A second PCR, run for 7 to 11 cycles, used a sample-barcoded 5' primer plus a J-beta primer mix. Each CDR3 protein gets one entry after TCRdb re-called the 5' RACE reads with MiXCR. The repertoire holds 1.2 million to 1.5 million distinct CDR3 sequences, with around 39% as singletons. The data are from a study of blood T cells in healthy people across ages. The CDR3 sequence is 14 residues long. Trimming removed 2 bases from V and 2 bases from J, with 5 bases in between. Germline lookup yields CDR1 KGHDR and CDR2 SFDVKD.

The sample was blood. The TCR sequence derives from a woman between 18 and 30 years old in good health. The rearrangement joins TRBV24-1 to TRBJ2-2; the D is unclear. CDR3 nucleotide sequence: TGTGCCACCAGTGATTATGGAAACACCGGGGAGCTGTTTTTT. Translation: CATSDYGNTGELFF.